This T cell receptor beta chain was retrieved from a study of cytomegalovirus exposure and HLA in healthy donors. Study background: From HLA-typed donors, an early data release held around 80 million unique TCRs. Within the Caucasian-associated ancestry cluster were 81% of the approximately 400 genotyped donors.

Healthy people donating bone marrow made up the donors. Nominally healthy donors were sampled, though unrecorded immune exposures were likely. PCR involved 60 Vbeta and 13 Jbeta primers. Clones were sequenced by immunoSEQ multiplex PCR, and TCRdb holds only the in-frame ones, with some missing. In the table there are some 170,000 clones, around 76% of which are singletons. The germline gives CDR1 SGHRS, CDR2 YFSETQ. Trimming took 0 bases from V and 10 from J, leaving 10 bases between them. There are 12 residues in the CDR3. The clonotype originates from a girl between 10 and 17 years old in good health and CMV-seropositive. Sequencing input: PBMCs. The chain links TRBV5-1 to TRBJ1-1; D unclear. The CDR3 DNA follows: TGCGCCAGCAGCTTGGACAGCCAGCCAGCTTTCTTT. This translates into CASSLDSQPAFF.